This T cell receptor beta chain was captured by sequencing in a study of CD8 T cells in ankylosing spondylitis (dated by TCRdb to about 2017). Turning to the overall study: To find TCR variants linked to disease, the study profiled T cell receptor beta repertoires in ankylosing spondylitis patients and healthy donors. Peripheral blood was sampled, and synovial fluid was additionally collected from ankylosing spondylitis patients. In total, the full study cohort was made up of approximately 99 healthy donors and about two dozen ankylosing spondylitis patients. General conclusions and limits of the study: The disease-linked clones were reported to be significantly enriched in matched synovial fluid samples from ankylosing spondylitis patients. The disease-linked clones had a CD8+ phenotype and were found at relatively low frequencies in peripheral blood. Blood from ankylosing spondylitis patients appeared to be characterized by a TCR beta motif composed of roughly eight highly homologous amino acid variants. Some motif variants had previously been reported in the synovial fluid and blood of reactive arthritis patients, which suggests shared mechanisms of disease initiation.

Deletion took 0 bases off V and 6 bases off J, with a span of 13 bases between the germline ends. The germline V gene specifies SGDLS as CDR1 and YYNGEE as CDR2. The CDR3 sequence holds 15 residues, the cysteine and phenylalanine included. Just the 45-base CDR3 DNA is kept, in frame starting at base 1. TCRdb lists the instrument as Illumina HiSeq 2500. Quantitative 5'-RACE with molecular barcodes was the method used to prepare the TCR beta libraries. The original methods were these. To identify disease-linked TCR variants, a new computational method was used, one built on a probabilistic model of VDJ rearrangement. The public reads were quality trimmed at Q25 with fastp and then assembled into clones with MiXCR by TCRdb, keeping productive beta chains. Under each unique CDR3 protein, matching rows form one entry showing the most common genes and DNA. It is TCRdb's table, rather than the study itself, that gives the V and J calls and clone size. In this sample the table shows about 42,000 distinct CDR3 sequences, over 3.5% of which occur a single time. The top ten clones comprise over 3% of the sample.

This clonotype was observed at least ten times. No cognate antigen has been identified for it. The input lacks base qualities; no much larger clone sits a single base away. This TCR was recovered from a female donor with ankylosing spondylitis or in good health (not recorded which). The specimen sequenced was blood, either unsorted or a sorted T cell fraction (not recorded which). Recombination connected TRBV9 to TRBJ2-1; the D gene is perhaps TRBD2, from 6 matching bases. The nucleotide sequence is given as TGTGCCAGCAGCGTAGTGGGGTCAGCGGGCAATGAGCAGTTCTTC. The resulting protein is CASSVVGSAGNEQFF.